The 17 T cell receptor beta chains below were found in one sample sequenced in a study of T cell changes during pregnancy in multiple sclerosis (dated by TCRdb to the late 2010s). The library was built by means of the immunoSEQ multiplex PCR assay. TCRdb mirrors the immuneACCESS table, restricted to in-frame sequences. Some clones are absent from its copies; in checked studies, under half trace to an unresolved V gene, and the reason for the others is unknown. Here the sample has 25,000 to 30,000 clones; around 90% occur a single time. Clones ranked in the top ten supply roughly 0.5% of the sample. Here the sequenced sample was CD4+ T cells from peripheral blood mononuclear cells, taken in the first trimester of pregnancy. These TCRs come from a female donor in good health, enrolled as a control in a pregnancy study.

The chain is built from TRBV7-8 and TRBJ1-4, with 8 bases fitting TRBD1. The trim removed 0 bases at V and 7 bases at J, leaving 4 bases unmatched. CDR1 is SGHVS and CDR2 is FQNEAQ in the germline V gene. This CDR3 is 15 amino acids long. CDR3 region: CASSLADRGGEKLFF. DNA of the CDR3: TGTGCCAGCAGCTTAGCAGACAGGGGCGGTGAAAAACTGTTTTTT.

The V and J genes are TRBV28 and TRBJ2-1, with TRBD1 as a possible D gene (5 bases). The CDR3 contains 14 residues. The germline CDR1 and CDR2 sequences are MDHEN and SYDVKM. The germline V and J ends were trimmed by 7 bases and 9 bases, with 19 bases remaining between them. DNA of the CDR3: TGTGCCAGCACCCCCAACCAGGGCCGTGGTGAGCAGTTCTTC. Protein sequence: CASTPNQGRGEQFF.

The chain carries TRBV7-9 and TRBJ1-2, with D unresolved. V lost 0 bases and J 5 bases, leaving 13 bases between the germline ends. The CDR3 extends over 15 amino acids. Germline V gene sequence: CDR1 SEHNR, CDR2 FQNEAQ (reference sequence). CDR3 bases: TGTGCCAGCAGCTTAGCGGTATTACAGCCTTATGGCTACACCTTC. Its translation: CASSLAVLQPYGYTF. Drawing the rest from reference TRBV7-9 and TRBJ1-2, the complete variable domain is DTGVSQNPRHKITKRGQNVTFRCDPISEHNRLYWYRQTLGQGPEFLTYFQNEAQLEKSRLLSDRFSAERPKGSFSTLEIQRTEQGDSAMYLCASSLAVLQPYGYTFGSGTRLTVV.

Sample share makes this clone medium-sized. The genes are TRBV19 and TRBJ1-1; D perhaps matches TRBD1 (6 bases). The CDR3 is 14 amino acids. Germline V CDR1 and CDR2: LNHDA, SQIVND (reference sequence). Trimming pared 6 bases from V and 0 bases from J, leaving 11 bases between. This CDR3 reads CASSSGQMNTEAFF. The CDR3, as DNA: TGTGCCAGTAGCTCAGGACAGATGAACACTGAAGCTTTCTTT. Using reference TRBV19 and TRBJ1-1 for the parts outside the CDR3, the full variable domain is DGGITQSPKYLFRKEGQNVTLSCEQNLNHDAMYWYRQDPGQGLRLIYYSQIVNDFQKGDIAEGYSVSREKKESFPLTVTSAQKNPTAFYLCASSSGQMNTEAFFGQGTRLTVV.

The chain combines TRBV7-6 with TRBJ2-7; tentative D call: TRBD2 (6 bases). This CDR3 spans 14 amino acids. Germline CDR1 is SGHVS and CDR2 is FNYEAQ. The germline V and J ends were trimmed by 5 bases and 5 bases, with 16 bases remaining between them. This CDR3 reads CASSHQEGWDEQYF. CDR3 nucleotides: TGTGCCAGCAGCCACCAGGAGGGCTGGGACGAGCAGTACTTC.

This clone was seen only once. The V and J genes are TRBV25-1 and TRBJ1-6; D gene ambiguous. This CDR3 comprises 15 residues. V was clipped by 3 bases and J by 0 bases, with 6 bases between them. Germline values: CDR1 MGHDK, CDR2 SYGVNS. The CDR3 loop reads CASSDWSSYNSPLHF. CDR3 coding DNA: TGTGCCAGCAGTGATTGGAGCTCCTATAATTCACCCCTCCACTTT.

This chain links TRBV28 with TRBJ1-4; D uncertain. Germline V CDR1 and CDR2: MDHEN, SYDVKM. V was clipped by 5 bases and J by 6 bases, with 19 bases between them. The CDR3 consists of 16 residues. CDR3 sequence reads: CASSLLLGGQYEKLFF. CDR3 nucleotides: TGTGCCAGCAGTCTCCTTCTGGGAGGGCAGTATGAAAAACTGTTTTTT.

The chain employs TRBV19 and TRBJ2-1; TRBD2 aligns across 9 bases. The CDR3 totals 15 residues. The ends lost 3 bases at V and 2 bases at J; junction bases unmatched: 2. The germline V gene has CDR1 LNHDA and CDR2 SQIVND (reference sequence). In nucleotides, the CDR3 is TGTGCCAGTAGTATGGGCGGGGGGGCCTACAATGAGCAGTTCTTC. This translates into CASSMGGGAYNEQFF.

The CDR3 protein is CASSDGRRGGADTQYF. CDR3 in DNA: TGCGCCAGCTCGGATGGGAGGCGGGGGGGGGCAGATACGCAGTATTTT. This chain links TRBV10-1 with TRBJ2-3, with 9 bases that match TRBD2. The germline V gene has CDR1 WNHNN and CDR2 SYGVQD (reference sequence). The CDR3 has 16 residues. V shed 8 bases, J shed 4 bases, and the junction held 13 bases outside the gene matches.

This chain joins TRBV28 and TRBJ2-7, with 7 bases fitting TRBD1. Germline V gene sequence: CDR1 MDHEN, CDR2 SYDVKM. The CDR3 has 13 residues. Trimming removed 8 bases from V and 3 bases from J; junction bases left unmatched: 7. CDR3 protein: CASHDRALYEQYF. The CDR3 bases are TGTGCCAGCCACGACAGGGCCCTCTACGAGCAGTACTTC.

The rearrangement joins TRBV6-5 to TRBJ1-6; D is possibly TRBD1 (6 bases). Per the germline V gene, CDR1 is MNHEY and CDR2 is SVGAGI. The CDR3 spans 15 residues. With 5 bases removed from V and 7 bases from J, the gap between germline ends came to 15 bases. Written as DNA, the CDR3 is TGTGCCAGCAGTCAGTACAGGGTGGAGAATTCACCCCTCCACTTT. Encoded protein: CASSQYRVENSPLHF.

The J gene is TRBJ2-3, the V gene TRBV5-4; 9 bases map to TRBD2. This CDR3 is built from 18 residues. With V trimmed by 2 bases and J by 0 bases, 10 bases remained unmatched. Germline V gene sequence: CDR1 SGHNT, CDR2 YYREEE (reference sequence). This CDR3 is CASSFLLAGASSTDTQYF. The CDR3 DNA is TGTGCCAGCAGCTTTTTACTAGCGGGTGCTTCTAGCACAGATACGCAGTATTTT.

The chain is built from TRBV6-5 and TRBJ1-2, with 7 nucleotides matching TRBD1. After removal of 6 bases from V and 2 bases from J, the junction contained 6 bases not matched to a gene. This CDR3 has 14 residues. CDR1 is MNHEY, CDR2 SVGAGI, per germline. This CDR3 is CASRLTQGNYGYTF. The CDR3, as DNA: TGTGCCAGCAGACTCACACAGGGGAACTATGGCTACACCTTC.

The chain employs TRBV2 and TRBJ2-7, with D possibly TRBD1 on 6 matching bases. The CDR3 has 14 residues. The germline gives CDR1 SNHLY, CDR2 FYNNEI. The V and J ends lost 6 bases and 3 bases respectively, with 15 bases between them. This CDR3 reads CASRGDTKGYEQYF. The CDR3 DNA reads as TGTGCCAGCAGGGGGGACACGAAGGGCTACGAGCAGTACTTC.

The CDR3 is CASSQDSPGHEQFF. CDR3 sequence (DNA): TGTGCCAGCAGCCAAGATTCCCCTGGGCATGAGCAGTTCTTC. This sequence joins TRBV4-2 and TRBJ2-1; D remains unclear. Looked up from germline, CDR1 is LGHNA and CDR2 is YNFKEQ. The CDR3 totals 14 residues. Trimming stripped 0 bases from V and 8 bases from J, with 11 bases between.

The rearrangement joins TRBV19 to TRBJ2-7; D is possibly TRBD1 (5 bases). V lost 1 base to trimming and J lost 1 base, with 11 bases between them. CDR1 is LNHDA, CDR2 SQIVND, per germline (reference sequence). The length of the CDR3 is 15 residues. The CDR3 is CASSIGQPLSYEQYF. CDR3 DNA: TGTGCCAGTAGTATAGGACAGCCCTTATCCTACGAGCAGTACTTC.

V gene TRBV11-2 combines with J gene TRBJ2-1; 9 positions match TRBD2. The CDR3 spans 15 residues. Trimming at V came to 2 bases and at J to 4 bases, leaving 3 bases not matched to a gene. Germline V gene lookup returns CDR1 SGHAT and CDR2 FQNNGV. CDR3 DNA sequence: TGTGCCAGCAGCTTATCTAGCGGGGTATACAATGAGCAGTTCTTC. It specifies CASSLSSGVYNEQFF.